This T cell receptor (beta chain) was sequenced in a study of CD8+ T cells in alopecia areata. Study results and limitations: Lesional scalp displayed greater clonality than normal scalp, most notably in alopecia totalis/universalis.

The treatment denotes: oral pan-JAK inhibitor, 5-10 mg twice daily. Following extraction, RNA underwent reverse transcription to cDNA, which served as the sequencing template. Profiling relied on immunoSEQ multiplex PCR, and the TCRdb table lists in-frame clones only, not all of them. The data contain 150,000 to 250,000 clones, 55% to 70% of them singletons. CDR1 and CDR2 (germline): SNHLY, FYNNEI. The CDR3 has 11 amino acids. The V and J ends lost 6 bases and 8 bases respectively, with 10 bases between them. Remarks on this clone: The antigen is undetermined.

This clonotype was obtained from a human donor with alopecia areata. V and J are TRBV2 and TRBJ1-2; D not resolved. Sequencing was performed on CD4+ T cells sorted from blood, taken at week 4, from a patient treated with tofacitinib. CDR3 loop: CASSIPSGYTF. The CDR3 coding sequence is TGTGCCAGCAGCATACCCTCCGGCTACACCTTC. The variable domain in full, with the rest retrieved from reference TRBV2 and TRBJ1-2, is EPEVTQTPSHQVTQMGQEVILRCVPISNHLYFYWYRQILGQKVEFLVSFYNNEISEKSEIFDDQFSVERPDGSNFTLKIRSTKLEDSAMYFCASSIPSGYTFGSGTRLTVV.